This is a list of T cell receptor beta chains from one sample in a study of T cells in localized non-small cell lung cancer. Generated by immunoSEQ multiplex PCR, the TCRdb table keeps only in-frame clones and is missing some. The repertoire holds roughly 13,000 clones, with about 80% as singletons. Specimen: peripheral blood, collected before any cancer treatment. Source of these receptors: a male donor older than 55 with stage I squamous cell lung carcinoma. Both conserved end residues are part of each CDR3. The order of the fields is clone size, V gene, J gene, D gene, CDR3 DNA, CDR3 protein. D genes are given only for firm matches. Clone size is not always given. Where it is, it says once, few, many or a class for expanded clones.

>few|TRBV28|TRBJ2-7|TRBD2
TGTGCCAGCAGCGCCGAGCGGGAGGTCTTACACGAGCAGTACTTC
CASSAEREVLHEQYF
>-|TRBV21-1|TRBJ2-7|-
TGTGCCAGCAGCAGGCGGACAGGACACGAGCAGTACTTC
CASSRRTGHEQYF
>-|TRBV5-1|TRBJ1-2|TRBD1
TGCGCCAGCAGCACCGGACAGGGGTACTATGGCTACACCTTC
CASSTGQGYYGYTF
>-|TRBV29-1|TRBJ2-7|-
TGCAGCGTTGTAGGCAGTAGCTCCTACGAGCAGTACTTC
CSVVGSSSYEQYF
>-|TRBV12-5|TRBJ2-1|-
TGTGCTAGTGGTTTGGTCAATGAGCAGTTCTTC
CASGLVNEQFF
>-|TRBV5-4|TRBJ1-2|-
TGTGCCAGCAGCTTTGGTCAAAGCTACACCTTC
CASSFGQSYTF
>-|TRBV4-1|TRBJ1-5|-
TGCGCCAGCAGCCAAGATTTTGGGTTCGCTGCCCCGGGTCAGCCCCAGCATTTT
CASSQDFGFAAPGQPQHF
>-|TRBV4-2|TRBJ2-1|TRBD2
TGTGCCAGCAGCCAAGAATGGTTAGCGGGAGGGAGCAATGAGCAGTTCTTC
CASSQEWLAGGSNEQFF
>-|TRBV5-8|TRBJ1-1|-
TGTGCCAGCAGTTTCCGGGGGCCCACTGAAGCTTTCTTT
CASSFRGPTEAFF
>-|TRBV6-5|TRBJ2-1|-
TGTGCCAGCAGATTCGAGCAATCGGAGTTCTTC
CASRFEQSEFF
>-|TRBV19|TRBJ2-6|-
TGTGCCAGTAGTACCAATGGGCCTGGGGCCAACGTCCTGACTTTC
CASSTNGPGANVLTF
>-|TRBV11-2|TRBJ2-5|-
TGTGCCAGCACCAAGAAGCCGGGCAGTACCTTCCAAGAGACCCAGTACTTC
CASTKKPGSTFQETQYF
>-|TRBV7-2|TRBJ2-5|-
TGTGCCAGCAGCTTATATGACGGCGCAAGGGAGACCCAGTACTTC
CASSLYDGARETQYF
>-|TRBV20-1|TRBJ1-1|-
TGCAGTGCTAGATTTCAGTACAAAGCTTTCTTT
CSARFQYKAFF
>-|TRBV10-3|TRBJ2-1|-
TGTGCCATCAGTGGCCGCTCCGACAATGAGCAGTTCTTC
CAISGRSDNEQFF
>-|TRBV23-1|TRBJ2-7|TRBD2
TGCGCCCAAGACTATTTATTACTAGCGGGAATCTACGAGCAGTACTTC
CAQDYLLLAGIYEQYF
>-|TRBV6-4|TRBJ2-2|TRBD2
TGTGCCACCAGACTAGCGGGAGGAACCGGGGAGCTGTTTTTT
CATRLAGGTGELFF
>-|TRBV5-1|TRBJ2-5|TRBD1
TGCGCCAGCAGCCCTGGGACAGGGGGTTATGAGACCCAGTACTTC
CASSPGTGGYETQYF
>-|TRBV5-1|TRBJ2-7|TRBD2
TGCGCCAGCAGGCCGATATGGACTAGCGGGAGGCCGAGCTCCTACGAGCAGTACTTC
CASRPIWTSGRPSSYEQYF
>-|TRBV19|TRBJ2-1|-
TGTGCCAGTAGTGTCCGGGACAACAGCTACAATGAGCAGTTCTTC
CASSVRDNSYNEQFF
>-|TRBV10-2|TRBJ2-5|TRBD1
TGCGCCAGCAGTGACCCCGGGACAGGGGAGACCCAGTACTTC
CASSDPGTGETQYF
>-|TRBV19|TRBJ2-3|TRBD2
TGTGCCAGTAGTGCGAGACTAGCGGGAGTTACAGATACGCAGTATTTT
CASSARLAGVTDTQYF
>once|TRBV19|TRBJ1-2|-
TGTGCCAGTAGTACAGGGGACGTCTATGGCTACACCTTC
CASSTGDVYGYTF
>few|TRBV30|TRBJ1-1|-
TGTGCCTGGACCCTGGGGAACACTGAAGCTTTCTTT
CAWTLGNTEAFF
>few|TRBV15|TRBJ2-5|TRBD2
TGTGCCACCAGCCCATGGACTAGCGGGATAGAGACCCAGTACTTC
CATSPWTSGIETQYF
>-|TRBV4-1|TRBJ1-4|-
TGCGCCAGCAGCCAACTGGTGGACGCAACTAATGAAAAACTGTTTTTT
CASSQLVDATNEKLFF
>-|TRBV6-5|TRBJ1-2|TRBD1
TGTGCCAGCAGTGTTAACCGACAGGGTTATGGCTACACCTTC
CASSVNRQGYGYTF
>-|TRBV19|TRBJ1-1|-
TGTGCCAGTAGTATGGTTATCCAGCCTGGGACTGAAGCTTTCTTT
CASSMVIQPGTEAFF
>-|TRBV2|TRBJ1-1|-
TGTGCCAGCAGGATACAGGTAGAAGCTTTCTTT
CASRIQVEAFF
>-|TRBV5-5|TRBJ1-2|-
TGTGCCAGCAGCACGGCTAGGGGTAGCTATGGCTACACCTTC
CASSTARGSYGYTF
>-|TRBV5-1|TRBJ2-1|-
TGCGCCAGCAGCTTAGGGGACTCCTACAATGAGCAGTTCTTC
CASSLGDSYNEQFF
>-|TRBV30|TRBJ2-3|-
TGTGCCTGGAGTGTAGGGAGCAGGGCGGCTGGCACAGATACGCAGTATTTT
CAWSVGSRAAGTDTQYF
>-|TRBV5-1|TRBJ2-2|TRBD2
TGCGCCAGCAGCCGGGAGGGTAACACCGGGGAGCTGTTTTTT
CASSREGNTGELFF
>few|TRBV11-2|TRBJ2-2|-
TGTGCCAGCAGCGAAGGAAGCCTCCTCACGGCCGGGGAGCTGTTTTTT
CASSEGSLLTAGELFF
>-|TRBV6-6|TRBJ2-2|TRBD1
TGTGCCAGCCGCTCCGGACAGGGGATAGGTACCGGGGAGCTGTTTTTT
CASRSGQGIGTGELFF
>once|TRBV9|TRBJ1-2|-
TGTGCCAGCAGCGTAGGTGATGGCTACACCTTC
CASSVGDGYTF
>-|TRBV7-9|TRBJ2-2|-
TGTGCCAGCAGCCAAGGGGCGGGAAGGGGTACCGGGGAGCTGTTTTTT
CASSQGAGRGTGELFF
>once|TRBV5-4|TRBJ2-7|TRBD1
TGTGCCAGCAGCACGGACAGGACGTTCTACGAGCAGTACTTC
CASSTDRTFYEQYF
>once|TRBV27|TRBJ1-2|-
TGTGCCAGCAGTTTAAGGCGGCAGAGCTATGGCTACACCTTC
CASSLRRQSYGYTF
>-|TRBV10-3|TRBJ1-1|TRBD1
TGTGCCATCTGGACAGGGGAAGGGAACACTGAAGCTTTCTTT
CAIWTGEGNTEAFF
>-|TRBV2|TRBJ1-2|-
TGTGCCAGCACCTCAGGGGTGACGGGCTATGGCTACACCTTC
CASTSGVTGYGYTF
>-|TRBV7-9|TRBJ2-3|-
TGTGCCAGCAGCTTAGTCGGCACAGATACGCAGTATTTT
CASSLVGTDTQYF
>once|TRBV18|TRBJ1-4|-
TGTGCCAGCTCACCGGAACTTAATGAAAAACTGTTTTTT
CASSPELNEKLFF
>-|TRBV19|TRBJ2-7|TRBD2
TGTGCCAGTAGTTACCGGACTAGCGGGACCGCCTACGAGCAGTACTTC
CASSYRTSGTAYEQYF
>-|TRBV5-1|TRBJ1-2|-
TGCGCCAGCAGCCCAAAATCCAGGGTTACGTATGGCTACACCTTC
CASSPKSRVTYGYTF
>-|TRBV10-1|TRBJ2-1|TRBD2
TGCGCCAGCAGTGACCCTGGACTAGCGGGGACCTACAATGAGCAGTTCTTC
CASSDPGLAGTYNEQFF
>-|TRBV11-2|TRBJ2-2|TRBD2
TGTGCCAGCAGCACCCTCCCCCAACTAGCGGCACACACCGGGGAGCTGTTTTTT
CASSTLPQLAAHTGELFF
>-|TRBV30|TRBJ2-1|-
TGTGCCGCCCGGGACCGGAATCCCTACAATGAGCAGTTCTTC
CAARDRNPYNEQFF
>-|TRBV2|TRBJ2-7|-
TGTGCCAGCTCTAAATACGAGCAGTACTTC
CASSKYEQYF
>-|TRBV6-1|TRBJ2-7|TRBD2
TGTGCCAGCAGTGCAGCGGGATACGAGCAGTACTTC
CASSAAGYEQYF
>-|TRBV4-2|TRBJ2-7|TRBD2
TGTGCCAGCAGCCAAGACCCAGGGCGGGGGGCTGAGTACGAGCAGTACTTC
CASSQDPGRGAEYEQYF